A single sample is the source of the 27 T cell receptor beta chains below, sequenced in a study of blood T cell repertoires in COVID-19. Generated by immunoSEQ multiplex PCR, the TCRdb table keeps only in-frame clones and is missing some. Of over 110,000 clones in the sample, approximately 88% were seen once. Sequenced material: PBMCs or T cells enriched from blood (not recorded which). These receptors originate from a man aged 35 to 55 with acute COVID-19.

V gene TRBV28 combines with J gene TRBJ1-3; 7 bases align to TRBD1. The CDR3 length is 15 residues. The V segment lost 5 bases and the J segment 4 bases; nucleotides outside the gene matches: 8. Germline V gives CDR1 MDHEN, CDR2 SYDVKM. CDR3 sequence reads: CASSEEGAGGNTIYF. In DNA form, the CDR3 reads TGTGCCAGCAGTGAAGAGGGGGCAGGGGGAAACACCATATATTTT.

The V call is TRBV28, the J call TRBJ2-7, with D unclear. CDR1 is MDHEN, CDR2 SYDVKM, per germline. V was cut by 3 bases and J by 1 base, with 13 bases left in between. The CDR3 covers 15 residues. This chain's CDR3 is CASSFGGRFSYEQYF. CDR3 nucleotide sequence: TGTGCCAGCAGTTTCGGCGGAAGGTTTTCCTACGAGCAGTACTTC.

This clone was recorded only once. The J gene is TRBJ2-7, the V gene TRBV4-3; D gene uncertain. The V end lost 0 bases, the J end lost 0 bases, and 9 bases lay between the germline ends. CDR1 is LGHNA, CDR2 YSLEER, per germline. This CDR3 spans 15 amino acids. The CDR3, as DNA: TGCGCCAGCAGCCAAGAGGCAGCGAGCTCCTACGAGCAGTACTTC. Its protein is CASSQEAASSYEQYF.

The genes are TRBV30 and TRBJ2-4; D perhaps matches TRBD1 (5 bases). CDR3 length equals 15 residues. V was cut by 0 bases and J by 4 bases, with 13 bases left in between. Germline V gene lookup returns CDR1 GTSNPN and CDR2 SVGIG (reference sequence). In nucleotides, the CDR3 is TGTGCCTGGAGTGTGGTTAGGGCAGGGAAAAACATTCAGTACTTC. Its protein product is CAWSVVRAGKNIQYF.

The chain links TRBV25-1 to TRBJ2-5, with 8 bases lining up with TRBD1. Germline trimming cut 5 bases from V and 1 base from J; bases unmatched to any gene: 6. CDR3 length: 15 amino acids. Germline V lookup: CDR1 MGHDK, CDR2 SYGVNS. CDR3 DNA sequence: TGTGCCAGCAGTCCCAGTCAGGGGGCCCAAGAGACCCAGTACTTC. Translating it yields CASSPSQGAQETQYF.

The chain recombines TRBV6-5 with TRBJ1-3; D unclear. Germline V gene sequence: CDR1 MNHEY, CDR2 SVGAGI. V dropped 4 bases and J dropped 1 base, with 8 bases sitting between them. The CDR3 loop spans 14 amino acids. CDR3 DNA sequence: TGTGCCAGCAGTTTCAGCGGTTCTGGAAACACCATATATTTT. Translating it yields CASSFSGSGNTIYF.

The chain uses TRBV21-1 and TRBJ1-3. TRBV21-1 is a documented pseudogene. CDR3 length equals 15 residues. CDR3 DNA sequence: TGTGCCAGCAGCAAATCAAGCTTCTCTGGAAACACCATATATTTT. The encoded protein is CASSKSSFSGNTIYF.

In its sample, this clone was seen a few times. This sequence joins TRBV4-3 and TRBJ1-2; TRBD1 agrees at 10 bases. Trimming took 4 bases from V and 1 from J; bases not matched to a gene: 3. This CDR3 region has 15 residues. Germline loops: CDR1 LGHNA, CDR2 YSLEER. CDR3 in amino acids: CASSLRDRGNYGYTF. As DNA, the CDR3 is TGCGCCAGCAGCCTCAGGGACAGGGGTAACTATGGCTACACCTTC.

V gene TRBV7-2 combines with J gene TRBJ2-1; 12 bases fit TRBD2. This CDR3 has 16 residues. Germline V lookup: CDR1 SGHTA, CDR2 FQGNSA. V shed 2 bases, J shed 3 bases, and the junction held 2 bases outside the gene matches. CDR3 protein: CASSLLAGGIYNEQFF. The CDR3, as DNA: TGTGCCAGCAGCTTACTAGCGGGAGGGATCTACAATGAGCAGTTCTTC.

V usage is TRBV10-3 and J usage is TRBJ2-2, with TRBD2 matching over 10 bases. The CDR3 length is 13 residues. Per the germline V gene, CDR1 is ENHRY and CDR2 is SYGVKD. The ends lost 11 bases at V and 3 bases at J; junction bases unmatched: 3. The CDR3 sequence: CAVTSGDTGELFF. CDR3 nucleotide sequence: TGTGCCGTCACTAGCGGGGACACCGGGGAGCTGTTTTTT.

This chain links TRBV12-3 or TRBV12-4 with TRBJ2-4; TRBD1 matches at 9 bases. The length of the CDR3 is 13 residues. The trim removed 4 bases at V and 9 bases at J, leaving 4 bases unmatched. CDR3: CASSYRGQGIQYF. The CDR3 DNA sequence: TGTGCCAGCAGTTACAGGGGGCAGGGCATTCAGTACTTC.

The chain carries TRBV13 and TRBJ2-2; possible D gene TRBD2, 6 bases. Trimming removed 5 bases at V and 7 bases at J, with 14 bases between. This CDR3 spans 14 amino acids. In germline, CDR1 is PRHDT, CDR2 FYEKMQ (reference sequence). In DNA, the CDR3 is TGTGCCAGCAGCCTAACGGGAGTGGGCGGGGAGCTGTTTTTT. It encodes CASSLTGVGGELFF. The whole variable domain, remainder taken from reference TRBV13 and TRBJ2-2, is AAGVIQSPRHLIKEKRETATLKCYPIPRHDTVYWYQQGPGQDPQFLISFYEKMQSDKGSIPDRFSAQQFSDYHSELNMSSLELGDSALYFCASSLTGVGGELFFGEGSRLTVL.

The J gene is TRBJ2-3, the V gene TRBV27; possibly TRBD2 for D (6 bases). From germline, CDR1 is MNHEY and CDR2 SMNVEV (reference sequence). The CDR3 totals 14 residues. V was pared by 2 bases and J by 2 bases, with 8 bases between. The CDR3 sequence is CASSLERATDTQYF. CDR3 sequence (DNA): TGTGCCAGCAGTTTAGAGCGGGCCACAGATACGCAGTATTTT.

The chain uses TRBV28 and TRBJ1-5; 8 nucleotides line up with TRBD1. The V segment lost 5 bases and the J segment 4 bases; nucleotides outside the gene matches: 13. Per the germline V gene, CDR1 is MDHEN and CDR2 is SYDVKM. There are 17 residues in the CDR3. CDR3 DNA sequence: TGTGCCAGCAGTCTTCGCAGGGGGCGATTAAGTAATCAGCCCCAGCATTTT. It codes for CASSLRRGRLSNQPQHF.

The DNA for the CDR3 is TGTGCCAGCAGCCCAACGGGACAGCTGCTCTCTGGAAACACCATATATTTT. As protein: CASSPTGQLLSGNTIYF. This rearrangement joins TRBV2 to TRBJ1-3; 7 bases agree with TRBD1. CDR1 SNHLY and CDR2 FYNNEI come from the germline V gene. The ends lost 6 bases at V and 0 bases at J; junction bases unmatched: 11. The CDR3 has 17 residues. The variable domain in full, completed from reference TRBV2 and TRBJ1-3, reads EPEVTQTPSHQVTQMGQEVILRCVPISNHLYFYWYRQILGQKVEFLVSFYNNEISEKSEIFDDQFSVERPDGSNFTLKIRSTKLEDSAMYFCASSPTGQLLSGNTIYFGEGSWLTVV.

The chain links TRBV9 to TRBJ2-2; 8 nucleotides align to TRBD1. This CDR3 has 17 amino acids. The germline V gene encodes CDR1 SGDLS and CDR2 YYNGEE. Trimming cost V 0 bases and J 1 base; bases outside gene matches: 5. The CDR3 DNA follows: TGTGCCAGCAGCGTAGCTATGACAGGGGTGAACACCGGGGAGCTGTTTTTT. It encodes CASSVAMTGVNTGELFF.

V and J are TRBV11-2 and TRBJ2-5; 9 bases match TRBD2. This CDR3 contains 16 residues. After removal of 1 base from V and 2 bases from J, the junction contained 5 bases not matched to a gene. CDR1 and CDR2 (germline): SGHAT, FQNNGV. CDR3 loop: CASSLAASGTQETQYF. In DNA form, the CDR3 reads TGTGCCAGCAGCTTAGCGGCTAGCGGGACGCAAGAGACCCAGTACTTC.

This clone was recorded once. The chain is built from TRBV27 and TRBJ2-6; possible D gene TRBD2, 6 bases. CDR1 is MNHEY and CDR2 is SMNVEV in the germline V gene (reference sequence). The CDR3 sequence is 16 residues long. V was trimmed by 3 bases and J by 0 bases, leaving 9 bases between them. CDR3 DNA: TGTGCCAGCAGTTTCTGGGACTTCTCTGGGGCCAACGTCCTGACTTTC. Protein product: CASSFWDFSGANVLTF.

The chain is built from TRBV11-3 and TRBJ2-2; D not certain. The CDR3 spans 14 residues. CDR1 and CDR2 from the germline V gene are SGHNT and YENEEA. Trimming left V 1 base short and J 3 bases short, with 6 bases between. The CDR3 region is CASSLGADTGELFF. The CDR3 nucleotides read TGTGCCAGCAGCTTAGGTGCAGACACCGGGGAGCTGTTTTTT. Looking up the rest from reference TRBV11-3 and TRBJ2-2 gives the full variable domain: EAGVVQSPRYKIIEKKQPVAFWCNPISGHNTLYWYLQNLGQGPELLIRYENEEAVDDSQLPKDRFSAERLKGVDSTLKIQPAELGDSAVYLCASSLGADTGELFFGEGSRLTVL.

A few counts support this clone. The V call is TRBV7-9, the J call TRBJ1-2, with 8 bases that match TRBD1. CDR3 length equals 13 residues. Germline CDR1 and CDR2: SEHNR and FQNEAQ (reference sequence). The J segment lost 6 bases and the V segment lost 1 base, leaving 1 base of the junction unmatched. The CDR3 coding sequence is TGTGCCAGCAGCTTAGGACAGGGGAATGGCTACACCTTC. As protein: CASSLGQGNGYTF.

The chain is built from TRBV6-4 and TRBJ2-2; TRBD1 matches at 7 bases. Trimming at V came to 2 bases and at J to 5 bases, leaving 5 bases not matched to a gene. CDR1 and CDR2 from the germline V gene are MRHNA and SNTAGT. The CDR3 totals 15 residues. CDR3 DNA sequence: TGTGCCAGCAGTGACGGAACACAGGGGACCGGGGAGCTGTTTTTT. It encodes CASSDGTQGTGELFF.

The J gene is TRBJ1-4, the V gene TRBV28; 10 nucleotides match TRBD1. Germline V gene data show CDR1 as MDHEN and CDR2 as SYDVKM. The CDR3 runs 15 residues. V was pared by 5 bases and J by 5 bases, with 5 bases of the junction left unmatched. CDR3 sequence (DNA): TGTGCCAGCAGTCGGGGACAGGGGCGGAATGAAAAACTGTTTTTT. Translated, it gives CASSRGQGRNEKLFF. Full variable domain (missing parts from reference TRBV28 and TRBJ1-4): DVKVTQSSRYLVKRTGEKVFLECVQDMDHENMFWYRQDPGLGLRLIYFSYDVKMKEKGDIPEGYSVSREKKERFSLILESASTNQTSMYLCASSRGQGRNEKLFFGSGTQLSVL.

The chain is built from TRBV12-3 or TRBV12-4 and TRBJ2-7, with D perhaps TRBD2 (6 bases). This CDR3 has 13 residues. V shed 3 bases and J shed 6 bases, with 12 bases lying between them. Written as DNA, the CDR3 is TGTGCCAGCAGTTTTCATCTGGGGGGCGAGCAGTACTTC. This encodes CASSFHLGGEQYF.

The chain joins TRBV30 to TRBJ1-6; D perhaps matches TRBD1 (6 bases). Trimming shortened V by 3 bases and J by 13 bases, and 13 bases separated the two germline ends. Germline-derived CDR1 and CDR2 are GTSNPN and SVGIG (reference sequence). CDR3 size: 12 residues. In DNA, the CDR3 is TGTGCCTGGAGATGGACAGCCTCGCCCCTCCACTTT. Translating it yields CAWRWTASPLHF.

The chain has TRBV2 and TRBJ1-6, with a weak D call TRBD1 (6 bases). CDR1 is SNHLY and CDR2 is FYNNEI in the germline V gene. V lost 1 base and J lost 6, with 10 bases in between. The length of the CDR3 is 15 residues. CDR3 protein: CASSEGDRFNSPLHF. The CDR3 DNA is TGTGCCAGCAGTGAAGGAGACAGGTTTAATTCACCCCTCCACTTT. Full variable domain (rest looked up from reference TRBV2 and TRBJ1-6): EPEVTQTPSHQVTQMGQEVILRCVPISNHLYFYWYRQILGQKVEFLVSFYNNEISEKSEIFDDQFSVERPDGSNFTLKIRSTKLEDSAMYFCASSEGDRFNSPLHFGNGTRLTVT.

The gene calls are TRBV30 and TRBJ1-2, with D maybe TRBD1 (6 bases). Germline CDR1 is GTSNPN and CDR2 is SVGIG (reference sequence). Trimming removed 5 bases from V and 2 bases from J, with 6 bases in between. This CDR3 contains 11 residues. CDR3: CAWQGNYGYTF. The CDR3, as DNA: TGTGCCTGGCAGGGGAACTATGGCTACACCTTC. The variable domain in full, completed from reference TRBV30 and TRBJ1-2, reads SQTIHQWPATLVQPVGSPLSLECTVEGTSNPNLYWYRQAAGRGLQLLFYSVGIGQISSEVPQNLSASRPQDRQFILSSKKLLLSDSGFYLCAWQGNYGYTFGSGTRLTVV.

This clone turned up a few times. This chain uses TRBV7-7 with TRBJ2-2, with D possibly being TRBD2 (5 bases). In germline, CDR1 is SSHAT, CDR2 FNYEAQ (reference sequence). CDR3 length: 14 residues. Trimming removed 2 bases at V and 8 bases at J, with 12 bases between. The CDR3 loop reads CASSLRLRRGELFF. CDR3 coding DNA: TGTGCCAGCAGCTTACGTCTGAGGAGGGGGGAGCTGTTTTTT.